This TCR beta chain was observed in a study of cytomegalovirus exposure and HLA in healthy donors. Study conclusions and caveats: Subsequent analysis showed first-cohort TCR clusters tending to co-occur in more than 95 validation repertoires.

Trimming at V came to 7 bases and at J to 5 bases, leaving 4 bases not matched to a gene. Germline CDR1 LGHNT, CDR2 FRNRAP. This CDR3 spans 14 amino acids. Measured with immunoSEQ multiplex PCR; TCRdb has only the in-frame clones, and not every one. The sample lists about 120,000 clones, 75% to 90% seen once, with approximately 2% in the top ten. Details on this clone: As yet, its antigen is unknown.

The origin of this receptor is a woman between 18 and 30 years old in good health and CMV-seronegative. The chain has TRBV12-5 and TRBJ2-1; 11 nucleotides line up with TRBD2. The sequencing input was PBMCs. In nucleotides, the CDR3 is TGTGCTAGTGATCAACTAGCGGGGGACAATGAGCAGTTCTTC. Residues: CASDQLAGDNEQFF.